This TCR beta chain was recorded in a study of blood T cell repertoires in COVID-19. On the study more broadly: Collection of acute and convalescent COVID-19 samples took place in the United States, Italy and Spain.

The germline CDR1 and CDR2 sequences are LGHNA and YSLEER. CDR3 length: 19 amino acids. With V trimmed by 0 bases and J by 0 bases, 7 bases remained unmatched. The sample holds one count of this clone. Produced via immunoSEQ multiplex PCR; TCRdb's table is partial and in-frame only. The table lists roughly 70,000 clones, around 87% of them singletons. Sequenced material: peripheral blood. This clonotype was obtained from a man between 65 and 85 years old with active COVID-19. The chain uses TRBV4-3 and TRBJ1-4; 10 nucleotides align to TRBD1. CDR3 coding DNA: TGCGCCAGCAGCCAAGATGAGGGGACAGGGGCCGCAACTAATGAAAAACTGTTTTTT. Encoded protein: CASSQDEGTGAATNEKLFF.